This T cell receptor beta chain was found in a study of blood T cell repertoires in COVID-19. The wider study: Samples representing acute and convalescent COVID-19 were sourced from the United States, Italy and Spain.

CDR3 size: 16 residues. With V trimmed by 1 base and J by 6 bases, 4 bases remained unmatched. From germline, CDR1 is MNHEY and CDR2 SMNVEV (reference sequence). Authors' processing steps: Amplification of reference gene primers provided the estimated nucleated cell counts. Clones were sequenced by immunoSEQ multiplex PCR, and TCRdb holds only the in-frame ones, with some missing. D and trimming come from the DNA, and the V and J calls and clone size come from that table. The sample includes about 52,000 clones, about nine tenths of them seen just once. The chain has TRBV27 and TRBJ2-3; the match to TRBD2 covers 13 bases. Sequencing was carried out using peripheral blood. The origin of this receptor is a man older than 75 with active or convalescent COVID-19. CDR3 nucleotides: TGTGCCAGCAGTTTATTTCGACTAGCGGGAGGTGATACGCAGTATTTT. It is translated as CASSLFRLAGGDTQYF.